Shown below are 20 T cell receptor beta chains from a single sample sequenced in a study of a mutant IDH1 vaccine in newly diagnosed glioma. The method was immunoSEQ multiplex PCR; TCRdb's version includes in-frame clones alone and lacks a portion of them. This table has about 53,000 clones, around 80% appearing once. Time point defined: week 5, during vaccination. Every vaccination contained 300 ug of the mutant IDH1 20-mer peptide and was paired with topical imiquimod. No cognate antigen is known for these TCRs. This specimen consisted of PBMCs, obtained from a glioma patient whose treatment included an IDH1 peptide vaccine. These receptor sequences come from a woman between 50 and 59 years old with glioma.

Comments on this clone: The same CDR3 also results from other DNA sequences found in this sample. The V gene is TRBV5-1, the J gene TRBJ2-3; 11 bases agree with TRBD1. Germline V gene data show CDR1 as SGHRS and CDR2 as YFSETQ. The CDR3 consists of 15 residues. Trimming cost V 3 bases and J 3 bases; bases outside gene matches: 3. The CDR3 sequence: CASSSGQGGTDTQYF. DNA for the CDR3: TGCGCCAGCAGCTCGGGACAGGGGGGAACAGATACGCAGTATTTT.

The V gene is TRBV28, the J gene TRBJ1-5; 8 nucleotides match TRBD1. V was clipped by 6 bases and J by 4 bases; unmatched bases: 5. CDR3 length: 14 amino acids. The germline gives CDR1 MDHEN, CDR2 SYDVKM. This CDR3 reads CASSWGQANQPQHF. The DNA of the CDR3 is TGTGCCAGCAGCTGGGGACAGGCTAATCAGCCCCAGCATTTT.

This rearrangement joins TRBV9 to TRBJ2-2; 8 bases fit TRBD1. This CDR3 is built from 15 residues. Per germline, CDR1 SGDLS and CDR2 YYNGEE. Trimming at V came to 0 bases and at J to 3 bases, leaving 1 base not matched to a gene. The CDR3 is CASSVGTGYTGELFF. CDR3 nucleotide sequence: TGTGCCAGCAGCGTAGGGACAGGGTACACCGGGGAGCTGTTTTTT.

The rearrangement uses TRBV5-1 and TRBJ2-1; a possible D gene is TRBD1 (6 bases). This CDR3 has 12 amino acids. The V end lost 3 bases, the J end lost 5 bases, and 6 bases lay between the germline ends. Germline lookup yields CDR1 SGHRS and CDR2 YFSETQ. The CDR3 region is CASSWTDNEQFF. DNA of the CDR3: TGCGCCAGCAGCTGGACAGACAATGAGCAGTTCTTC.

The chain employs TRBV29-1 and TRBJ2-5; D ambiguous. The tail of the sequence fits TRBJ2-7 better, so the J call may be wrong. This CDR3 spans 18 amino acids. CDR1 SQVTM and CDR2 ANQGSEA come from the germline V gene. In DNA form, the CDR3 reads TGCAGCGTTGAAAAAGACCCCGGACCCCTATCTGGGACCTACGAGCAGTACTTC. It encodes CSVEKDPGPLSGTYEQYF.

The chain carries TRBV28 and TRBJ1-2, with D uncertain. V lost 6 bases and J 4 bases, leaving 18 bases between the germline ends. The CDR3 covers 15 residues. The germline V gene encodes CDR1 MDHEN and CDR2 SYDVKM. The CDR3 coding sequence is TGTGCCAGCAGAAATTCAGGTCAGGAGAGCTATGGCTACACCTTC. Residues: CASRNSGQESYGYTF.

This chain links TRBV5-8 with TRBJ1-2; 8 bases are a match to TRBD1. The CDR3 covers 14 residues. Trimming cost V 6 bases and J 4 bases; bases outside gene matches: 8. Germline-derived CDR1 and CDR2 are SGHTS and YDEGEE. Here the CDR3 reads CASTLGQGGYGYTF. Written as DNA, the CDR3 is TGTGCCAGCACTCTTGGACAGGGAGGCTATGGCTACACCTTC.

The chain employs TRBV4-1 and TRBJ1-2; tentatively, D is TRBD1 (6 bases). Germline values: CDR1 MGHRA, CDR2 YSYEKL. This CDR3 spans 13 amino acids. Trimming pared 0 bases from V and 8 bases from J, leaving 10 bases between. The CDR3: CASSQETGYGYTF. The CDR3, as DNA: TGCGCCAGCAGCCAAGAAACAGGGTACGGCTACACCTTC.

The chain combines TRBV7-3 with TRBJ1-2; 7 positions match TRBD1. J gave up 2 bases and V 5 bases, and 8 bases lay outside the gene matches. Germline assignment: CDR1 SGHTA and CDR2 FQGTGA. The CDR3 loop spans 15 amino acids. CDR3 nucleotide sequence: TGTGCCAGCAGCCCCGGGGCAGGGGGGAACTATGGCTACACCTTC. Translation: CASSPGAGGNYGYTF. Variable domain in full (rest from reference TRBV7-3 and TRBJ1-2): GAGVSQTPSNKVTEKGKYVELRCDPISGHTALYWYRQSLGQGPEFLIYFQGTGAADDSGLPNDRFFAVRPEGSVSTLKIQRTERGDSAVYLCASSPGAGGNYGYTFGSGTRLTVV.

There are a few counts of this clone. The V and J genes are TRBV25-1 and TRBJ1-2, with 9 bases that match TRBD1. Germline trimming cut 4 bases from V and 4 bases from J; bases unmatched to any gene: 7. The CDR3 is made up of 15 amino acids. The germline V gene encodes CDR1 MGHDK and CDR2 SYGVNS. CDR3 residues: CASSANRGRVYGYTF. CDR3 bases: TGTGCCAGCAGTGCGAACAGGGGGCGAGTCTATGGCTACACCTTC.

The chain joins TRBV20-1 to TRBJ2-7; no clear D. Germline assignment: CDR1 DFQATT and CDR2 SNEGSKA (reference sequence). CDR3 size: 11 residues. Trimming left V 3 bases short and J 9 bases short, with 12 bases between. The CDR3 DNA sequence: TGCAGTGCTAGGGTAAGGGAAGGGCAGTACTTC. It specifies CSARVREGQYF.

The CDR3 is CASSNRWGAGHTGELFF. The CDR3 DNA follows: TGTGCCAGCAGTAACCGCTGGGGGGCTGGTCACACCGGGGAGCTGTTTTTT. The chain uses TRBV27 and TRBJ2-2; D is possibly TRBD1 or TRBD2 (6 bases each). Trimming left V 5 bases short and J 3 bases short, with 19 bases between. Germline loops: CDR1 MNHEY, CDR2 SMNVEV (reference sequence). The CDR3 has 17 residues.

This chain links TRBV7-9 with TRBJ1-6; 7 bases are shared with TRBD1. CDR1 is SEHNR, CDR2 FQNEAQ, per germline (reference sequence). The CDR3 extends over 14 amino acids. The V gene end was trimmed by 7 bases and the J gene end by 6 bases; junction bases not matched to a gene: 6. The CDR3 reads CASNDRAPNSPLHF. In nucleotides, the CDR3 is TGTGCCAGCAACGACAGGGCCCCTAATTCACCCCTCCACTTT.

The chain recombines TRBV5-1 with TRBJ2-5; 8 bases agree with TRBD2. CDR1 and CDR2 (germline): SGHRS, YFSETQ. The CDR3 loop spans 16 amino acids. Germline trimming cut 6 bases from V and 5 bases from J; bases unmatched to any gene: 15. CDR3 sequence reads: CASTRSSGGAGETQYF. The CDR3 region has the DNA TGCGCCAGCACCCGATCCTCCGGGGGGGCCGGGGAGACCCAGTACTTC.

This chain joins TRBV11-1 and TRBJ2-1; unclear D gene. The CDR3 has 14 residues. Germline V gene sequence: CDR1 SGHAT, CDR2 FQDESV (reference sequence). V was trimmed by 2 bases and J by 8 bases, leaving 13 bases between them. The CDR3 protein is CASSLSRVLDEQFF. CDR3 nucleotides: TGTGCCAGCAGCTTATCTAGGGTGCTGGATGAGCAGTTCTTC.

This clone showed up just once. This rearrangement joins TRBV19 to TRBJ1-4, with 7 bases fitting TRBD1. CDR3 length equals 15 residues. The germline V gene has CDR1 LNHDA and CDR2 SQIVND (reference sequence). V was clipped by 6 bases and J by 0 bases; unmatched bases: 4. The CDR3 loop reads CASRGTASTNEKLFF. CDR3 sequence (DNA): TGTGCCAGTAGGGGGACAGCCTCAACTAATGAAAAACTGTTTTTT.

The chain uses TRBV5-1 and TRBJ2-5; 8 nucleotides align to TRBD1. In germline, CDR1 is SGHRS, CDR2 YFSETQ. The CDR3 has 13 amino acids. V lost 4 bases and J lost 5; bases outside the gene matches: 4. The CDR3 sequence: CASSQDRAETQYF. For the CDR3, the DNA is TGCGCCAGCAGCCAGGACAGGGCGGAGACCCAGTACTTC.

This clone was counted once. The V call is TRBV13, the J call TRBJ2-5; 9 positions agree with TRBD1. The length of the CDR3 is 14 residues. Losses at the gene ends were 4 bases for V and 6 bases for J; bases not matched to a gene: 6. Germline CDR1 PRHDT, CDR2 FYEKMQ (reference sequence). The CDR3 bases are TGTGCCAGCAGCTCCCGACAGGGGGGGCAGACCCAGTACTTC. Protein: CASSSRQGGQTQYF.

The rearrangement links TRBV10-3 to TRBJ1-1; D is unresolved. CDR1 and CDR2 (germline): ENHRY, SYGVKD. The germline V and J ends were trimmed by 2 bases and 5 bases, with 6 bases remaining between them. This CDR3 has 12 residues. This CDR3 reads CAISETRTEAFF. The CDR3 nucleotides read TGTGCCATCAGTGAGACCCGGACTGAAGCTTTCTTT.

V usage is TRBV6-1 and J usage is TRBJ2-7; TRBD1 might be the D (6 bases). Trimming shortened V by 8 bases and J by 2 bases, and 13 bases separated the two germline ends. The germline gives CDR1 MNHNS, CDR2 SASEGT. The CDR3 is made up of 13 amino acids. The CDR3 coding sequence is TGTGCCAGCTGCGTAGACAGGACCTACGAGCAGTACTTC. Amino acid sequence: CASCVDRTYEQYF.